This T cell receptor beta chain came from a study of CD8 T cells in ankylosing spondylitis. Regarding the study as a whole: Reports of some motif variants in reactive arthritis synovial fluid and blood predate this one. Reports say disease-linked clones showed up significantly more in matched ankylosing spondylitis synovial fluid. Within ankylosing spondylitis blood, a TCR beta motif made up of several highly homologous variants appeared to be characteristic. CD8+ cells made up the disease-linked clones, which were relatively rare in peripheral blood.

CDR3 length equals 15 residues. V trimming: 1 base; J trimming: 1 base; junction bases outside the gene matches: 3. CDR1 and CDR2 from the germline V gene are DFQATT and SNEGSKA (reference sequence). About this clonotype itself: Its antigen is unknown.

TCR beta libraries were made by quantitative 5'-RACE with molecular barcodes. TCRdb fed the 5' RACE reads into MiXCR, producing one record per CDR3 protein. The sample holds about 700,000 distinct CDR3 sequences, 15% to 20% seen once. The sample comprised blood, either unsorted or a sorted T cell fraction (not recorded which). The chain recombines TRBV20-1 with TRBJ2-2; 7 bases align to TRBD2. This TCR came from a male donor with ankylosing spondylitis. CDR3 residues: CSARGAGENTGELFF. Here the CDR3 DNA reads TGCAGTGCTAGAGGGGCGGGGGAGAACACCGGGGAGCTGTTTTTT.